This T cell receptor (beta chain) stems from a study of immune cell composition in non-small cell lung cancer. The overall study: Lung adenocarcinoma or squamous carcinoma made up most tumours. Overall study findings and caveats: Squamous lung tumours showed higher top 10 clone scores and clonality than adenocarcinomas. Roughly 75% of squamous and 30% to 40% of adenocarcinoma cases had tumour-associated clones >0.5%. Tumour TCR-beta clonality was not significantly tied to smoking pack-years.

The data were produced by immunoSEQ multiplex PCR, yet TCRdb's version contains in-frame clones alone and is incomplete. The sample consists of approximately 5,000 clones, roughly 79% of them appearing once. Note on this clone: The antigen remains unidentified.

The CDR3 length is 16 residues. Germline CDR1 is SGDLS and CDR2 is YYNGEE. Trimming at V came to 3 bases and at J to 4 bases, leaving 9 bases not matched to a gene. The chain recombines TRBV9 with TRBJ2-5; 10 nucleotides match TRBD2. This sequence originates from a human donor with non-small cell lung cancer. The sequenced material came from lung tumor tissue. The CDR3 protein is CASSGQGLALGETQYF. Here the CDR3 DNA reads TGTGCCAGCAGCGGGCAGGGACTAGCGTTGGGAGAGACCCAGTACTTC.